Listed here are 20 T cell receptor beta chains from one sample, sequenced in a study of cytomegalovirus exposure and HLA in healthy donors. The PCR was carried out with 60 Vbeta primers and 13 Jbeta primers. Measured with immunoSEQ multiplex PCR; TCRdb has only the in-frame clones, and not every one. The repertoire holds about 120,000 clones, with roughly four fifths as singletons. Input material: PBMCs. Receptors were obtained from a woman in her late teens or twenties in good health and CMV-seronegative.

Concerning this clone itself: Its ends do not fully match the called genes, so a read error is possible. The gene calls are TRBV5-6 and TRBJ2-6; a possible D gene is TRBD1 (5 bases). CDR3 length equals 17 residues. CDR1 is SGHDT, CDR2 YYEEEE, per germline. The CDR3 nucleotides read TGTGCCAGCAGTCGAGTAAAGGTGAAGTCTGGGGCCAACGGCCTGACTTTC. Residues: CASSRVKVKSGANGLTF. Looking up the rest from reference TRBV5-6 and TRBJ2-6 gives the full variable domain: DAGVTQSPTHLIKTRGQQVTLRCSPKSGHDTVSWYQQALGQGPQFIFQYYEEEERQRGNFPDRFSGHQFPNYSSELNVNALLLGDSALYLCASSRVKVKSGANGLTFGAGSRLTVL.

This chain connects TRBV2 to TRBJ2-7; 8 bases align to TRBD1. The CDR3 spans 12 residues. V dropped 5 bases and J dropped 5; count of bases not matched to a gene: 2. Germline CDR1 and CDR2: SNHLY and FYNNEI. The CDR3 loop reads CASSRQGHEQYF. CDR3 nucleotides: TGTGCCAGCAGTCGACAGGGGCACGAGCAGTACTTC.

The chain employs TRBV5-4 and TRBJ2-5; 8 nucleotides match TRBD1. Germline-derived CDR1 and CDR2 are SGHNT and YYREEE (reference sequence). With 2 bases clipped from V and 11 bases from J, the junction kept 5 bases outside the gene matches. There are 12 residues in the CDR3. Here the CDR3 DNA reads TGTGCCAGCAGCTTAGACAGGGGCAAGCAGTACTTC. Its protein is CASSLDRGKQYF.

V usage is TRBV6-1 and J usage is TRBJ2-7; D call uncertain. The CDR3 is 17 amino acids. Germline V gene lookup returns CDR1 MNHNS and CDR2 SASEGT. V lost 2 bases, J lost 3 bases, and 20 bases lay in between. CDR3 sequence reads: CASSEKALEPAIYEQYF. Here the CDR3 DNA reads TGTGCCAGCAGTGAAAAGGCCTTGGAGCCAGCCATCTACGAGCAGTACTTC.

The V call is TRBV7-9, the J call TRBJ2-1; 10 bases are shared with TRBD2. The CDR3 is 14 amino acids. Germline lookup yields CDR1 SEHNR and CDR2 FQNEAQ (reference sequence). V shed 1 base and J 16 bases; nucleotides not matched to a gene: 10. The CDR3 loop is CASSLDPSSGSGFF. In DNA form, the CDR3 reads TGTGCCAGCAGCTTAGATCCCTCTAGCGGGAGCGGTTTCTTC.

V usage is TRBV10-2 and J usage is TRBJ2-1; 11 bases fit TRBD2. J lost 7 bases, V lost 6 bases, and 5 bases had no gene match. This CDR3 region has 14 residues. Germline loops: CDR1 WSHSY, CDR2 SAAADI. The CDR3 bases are TGCGCCAGCAGAAATAGCGGGAGGGCGAATGAGCAGTTCTTC. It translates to CASRNSGRANEQFF.

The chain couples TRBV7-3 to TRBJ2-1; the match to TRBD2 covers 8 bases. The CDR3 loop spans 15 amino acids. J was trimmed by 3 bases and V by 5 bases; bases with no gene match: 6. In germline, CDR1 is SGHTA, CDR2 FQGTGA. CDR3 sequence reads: CASSRAGGLYNEQFF. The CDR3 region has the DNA TGTGCCAGCAGCCGCGCGGGGGGCCTCTACAATGAGCAGTTCTTC.

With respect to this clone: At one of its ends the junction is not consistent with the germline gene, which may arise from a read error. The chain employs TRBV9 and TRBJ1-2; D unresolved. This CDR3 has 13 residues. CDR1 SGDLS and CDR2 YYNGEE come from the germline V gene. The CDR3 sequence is CASSVAPGRSPYF. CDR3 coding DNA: TGTGCCAGCAGCGTAGCCCCTGGGCGATCACCCTACTTC.

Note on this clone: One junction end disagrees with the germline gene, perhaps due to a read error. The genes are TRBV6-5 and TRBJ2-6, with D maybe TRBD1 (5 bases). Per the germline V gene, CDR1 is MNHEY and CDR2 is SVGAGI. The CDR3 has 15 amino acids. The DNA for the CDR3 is TGTGCCAGCACCCCGGCTCACTCTGGGGCCAACGGCCTGACTTTC. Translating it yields CASTPAHSGANGLTF.

The chain's CDR3 is CASSHSGAGAAGGNEQFF. CDR3 DNA: TGCGCCAGCAGCCACTCAGGGGCGGGGGCCGCCGGGGGTAATGAGCAGTTCTTC. The gene calls are TRBV5-1 and TRBJ2-1, with a tentative D call TRBD2 (7 bases). This CDR3 spans 18 amino acids. V was trimmed by 4 bases and J by 7 bases, leaving 27 bases between them. Germline V gene data show CDR1 as SGHRS and CDR2 as YFSETQ.

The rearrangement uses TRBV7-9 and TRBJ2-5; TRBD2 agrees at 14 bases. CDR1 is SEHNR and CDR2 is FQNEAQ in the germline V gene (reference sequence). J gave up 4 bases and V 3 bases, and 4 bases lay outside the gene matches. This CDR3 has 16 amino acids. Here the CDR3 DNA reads TGTGCCAGCAGCTTGGGACTAGCGGGAGCCCCAGAGACCCAGTACTTC. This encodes CASSLGLAGAPETQYF.

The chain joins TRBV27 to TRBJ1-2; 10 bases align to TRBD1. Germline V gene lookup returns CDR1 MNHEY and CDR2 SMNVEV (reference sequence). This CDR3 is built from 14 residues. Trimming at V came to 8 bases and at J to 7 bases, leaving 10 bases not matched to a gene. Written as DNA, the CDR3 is TGTGCCAGCGGGGGTGGGACAGGGGTTACTGGCTACACCTTC. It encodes CASGGGTGVTGYTF.

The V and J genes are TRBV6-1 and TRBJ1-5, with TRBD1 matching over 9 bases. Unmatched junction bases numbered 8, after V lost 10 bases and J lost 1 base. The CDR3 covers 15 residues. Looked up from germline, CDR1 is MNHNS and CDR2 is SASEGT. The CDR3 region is CAINRGRGSNQPQHF. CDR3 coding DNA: TGTGCCATAAACAGGGGGCGGGGGAGCAATCAGCCCCAGCATTTT.

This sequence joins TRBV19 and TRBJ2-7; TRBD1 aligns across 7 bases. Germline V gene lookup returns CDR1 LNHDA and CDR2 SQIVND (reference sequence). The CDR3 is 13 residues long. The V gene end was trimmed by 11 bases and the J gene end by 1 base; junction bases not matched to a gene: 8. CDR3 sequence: CAVRGRASYEQYF. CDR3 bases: TGTGCCGTGAGGGGGCGGGCGTCCTACGAGCAGTACTTC.

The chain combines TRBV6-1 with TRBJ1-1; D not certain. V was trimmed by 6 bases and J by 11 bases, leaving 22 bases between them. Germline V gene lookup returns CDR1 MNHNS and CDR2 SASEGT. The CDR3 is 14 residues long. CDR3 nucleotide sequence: TGTGCCAGCAGGATGTCAGGCCCTTCTCCGGGGGCTTTCTTT. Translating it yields CASRMSGPSPGAFF.

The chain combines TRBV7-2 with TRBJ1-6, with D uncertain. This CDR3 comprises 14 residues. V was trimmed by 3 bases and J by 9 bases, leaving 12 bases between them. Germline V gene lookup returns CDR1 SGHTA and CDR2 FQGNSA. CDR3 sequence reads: CASSFVASGSPLHF. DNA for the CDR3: TGTGCCAGCAGCTTCGTCGCCTCGGGTTCACCCCTCCACTTT.

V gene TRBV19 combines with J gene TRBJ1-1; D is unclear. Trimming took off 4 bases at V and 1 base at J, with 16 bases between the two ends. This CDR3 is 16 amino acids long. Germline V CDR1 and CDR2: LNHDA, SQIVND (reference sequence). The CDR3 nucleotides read TGTGCCAGTAGTACGGGAGCCCTTCTGGGGAACACTGAAGCTTTCTTT. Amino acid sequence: CASSTGALLGNTEAFF.

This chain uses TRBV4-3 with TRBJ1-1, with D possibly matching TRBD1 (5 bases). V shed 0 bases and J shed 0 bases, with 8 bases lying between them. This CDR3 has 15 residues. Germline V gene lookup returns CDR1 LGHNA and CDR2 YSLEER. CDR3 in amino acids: CASSQDNRMNTEAFF. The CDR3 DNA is TGCGCCAGCAGCCAAGATAACAGGATGAACACTGAAGCTTTCTTT.

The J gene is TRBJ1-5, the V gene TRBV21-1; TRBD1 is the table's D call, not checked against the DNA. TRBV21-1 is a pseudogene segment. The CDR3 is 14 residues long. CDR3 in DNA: TGTGCCAGCAGCCCTTACAGGCCCAATCAGCCCCAGCATTTT. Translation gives CASSPYRPNQPQHF.

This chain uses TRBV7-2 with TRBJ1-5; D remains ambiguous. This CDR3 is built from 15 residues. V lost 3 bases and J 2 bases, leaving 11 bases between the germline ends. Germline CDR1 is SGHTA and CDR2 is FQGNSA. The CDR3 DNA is TGTGCCAGCAGCTTTATTGGCGCGGGCAATCAGCCCCAGCATTTT. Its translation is CASSFIGAGNQPQHF.